Sequencing of this T cell receptor (beta chain) was carried out in a study of cytomegalovirus exposure and HLA in healthy donors. Study findings and constraints: An observed cluster of highly shared sequence variants was recorded as a likely sequencing artifact.

Turning to this clone: Its antigen is currently unknown.

V lost 3 bases, J lost 3 bases, and 5 bases stayed unmatched. The CDR3 spans 14 residues. Germline-derived CDR1 and CDR2 are SNHLY and FYNNEI. Vbeta (60) and Jbeta (13) primers were used in the PCR. The assay was immunoSEQ multiplex PCR, and TCRdb's table has in-frame clones only and misses some. The table shows about 120,000 clones, with roughly 15% occurring only once. This clonotype originated in a female donor in good health and CMV-seropositive. The specimen sequenced was PBMCs. This chain uses TRBV2 with TRBJ2-7; the match to TRBD1 covers 7 bases. CDR3 DNA: TGTGCCAGCAGTGATCGGACAGGTAGCTACGAGCAGTACTTC. Residues: CASSDRTGSYEQYF.